This T cell receptor (beta chain) was observed in a study of blood T cells in healthy people across ages. Turning to the study itself: Template switching retrieved approximately one barcoded beta molecule for each two T cells. Study-level points and caveats: Age showed a roughly linear inverse relationship with TCR beta diversity per million T cells. Donor CMV status was unknown, possibly confounding expanded clonotype changes.

With respect to this clonotype: The antigen is unknown.

Using a J-beta primer mix together with a sample-barcoded 5' primer, a second PCR was run for roughly 6 to 11 cycles. Each cDNA molecule, via a template-switch adaptor with 12 random nucleotides, was tagged. One entry per CDR3 protein, called by TCRdb with MiXCR from the 5' RACE reads. The data contain about 1.1 million distinct CDR3 sequences, 35% to 40% of them seen just once; the ten biggest clones take up less than 15%. The sample comprised blood. This TCR came from a young man in good health.

The DNA for the CDR3 is TGTGCCAGCGGCAGCCCCGGTACGGATACGCAGTATTTT. Protein sequence: CASGSPGTDTQYF. This sequence joins TRBV6-5 and TRBJ2-3; the D is unclear. Trimming cost V 8 bases and J 6 bases, with 15 bases left between them. CDR1 is MNHEY, CDR2 SVGAGI, per germline. The length of the CDR3 is 13 residues.